This paragraph reports one T cell receptor beta chain. Trimming at V came to 5 bases and at J to 6 bases, leaving 4 bases not matched to a gene. This CDR3 is built from 14 residues. Looked up from germline, CDR1 is MNHNY and CDR2 is SVGAGI (reference sequence). This sample stems from a study of blood T cell repertoires in COVID-19. Study-level information: PBMCs, B-cell-depleted T cells, or T cells provided the cDNA or gDNA that made up the material.

Some clones are missing from TCRdb's copy, which holds only in-frame ones; the method was immunoSEQ multiplex PCR. The table records 76,000 or so clones, 85% to 90% of them present only once. This sequence joins TRBV6-6 and TRBJ2-2; 9 bases match TRBD1. This TCR derives from an older man in a cohort sampled during active COVID-19. Sequenced: peripheral blood. CDR3 DNA sequence: TGTGCCAGCAGTGGGACAGGGAGCGCCGGGGAGCTGTTTTTT. This encodes CASSGTGSAGELFF.